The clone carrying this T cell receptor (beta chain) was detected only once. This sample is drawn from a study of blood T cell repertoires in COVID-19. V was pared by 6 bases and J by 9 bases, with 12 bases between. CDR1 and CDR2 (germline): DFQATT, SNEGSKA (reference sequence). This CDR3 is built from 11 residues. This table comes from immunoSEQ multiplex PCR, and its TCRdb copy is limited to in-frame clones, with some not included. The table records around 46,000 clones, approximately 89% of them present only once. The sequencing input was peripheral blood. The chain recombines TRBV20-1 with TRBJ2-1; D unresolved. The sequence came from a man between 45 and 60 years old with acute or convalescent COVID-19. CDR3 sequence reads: CSASEAVEQFF. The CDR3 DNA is TGCAGTGCCAGTGAGGCGGTTGAGCAGTTCTTC.